The source of this T cell receptor (beta chain) is a study of tumor-infiltrating lymphocytes in oesophageal squamous cell carcinoma. Both ends counted, the CDR3 spans 17 residues. Germline values: CDR1 SGHTA, CDR2 FQGNSA. A single record per CDR3 protein comes from TCRdb applying MiXCR to the PCR reads. The data show approximately 13,000 distinct CDR3 sequences, around 48% seen once. A word on this clonotype: This is likely a read error, given that the CDR3 carries no conserved phenylalanine or tryptophan at its end. Because the CDR3's place on the DNA is in doubt, the DNA is left out and the CDR3 is given as listed by TCRdb.

This clonotype was sampled from a female donor with esophageal squamous cell carcinoma. What was sequenced was esophageal tumor tissue. The chain recombines TRBV7-2 with TRBJ2-3; the DNA was not used to check the table's D call, TRBD2. The CDR3 here is CASSLLTSGKETQYFGP.